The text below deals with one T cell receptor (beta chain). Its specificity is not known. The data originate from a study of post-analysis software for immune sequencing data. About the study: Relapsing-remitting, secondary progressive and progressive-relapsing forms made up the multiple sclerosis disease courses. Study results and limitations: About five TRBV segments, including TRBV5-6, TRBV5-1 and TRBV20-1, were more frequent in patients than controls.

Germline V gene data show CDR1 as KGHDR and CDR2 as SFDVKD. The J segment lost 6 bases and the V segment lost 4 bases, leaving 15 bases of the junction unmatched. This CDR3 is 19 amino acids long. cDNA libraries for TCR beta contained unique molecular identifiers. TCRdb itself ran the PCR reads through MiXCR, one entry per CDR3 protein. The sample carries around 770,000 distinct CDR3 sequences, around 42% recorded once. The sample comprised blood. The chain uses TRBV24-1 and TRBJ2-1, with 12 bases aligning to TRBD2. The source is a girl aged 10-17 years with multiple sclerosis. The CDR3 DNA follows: TGTGCCACCAGTGACACCGACAGGGGGCGGACTAGCGGGACCAATGAGCAGTTCTTC. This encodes CATSDTDRGRTSGTNEQFF.